This T cell receptor beta chain emerged from a study of control samples from healthy donors and cancer patients. This table comes from immunoSEQ multiplex PCR, and its TCRdb copy is limited to in-frame clones, with some not included. The sample has about 110,000 clones, more than 85% seen once; the top ten hold approximately 16%. This TCR came from a woman aged 45-60 years in good health. Sequencing input: blood.

CDR3 sequence: CASSSRVVLSEAFF. Here the CDR3 DNA reads TGTGCCAGTAGTAGTCGTGTGGTTCTCTCTGAAGCTTTCTTT. The V gene is TRBV19, the J gene TRBJ1-1, with unresolved D. Deletions cut 4 bases from V and 6 bases from J, with 15 bases between. There are 14 residues in the CDR3. Looked up from germline, CDR1 is LNHDA and CDR2 is SQIVND (reference sequence).